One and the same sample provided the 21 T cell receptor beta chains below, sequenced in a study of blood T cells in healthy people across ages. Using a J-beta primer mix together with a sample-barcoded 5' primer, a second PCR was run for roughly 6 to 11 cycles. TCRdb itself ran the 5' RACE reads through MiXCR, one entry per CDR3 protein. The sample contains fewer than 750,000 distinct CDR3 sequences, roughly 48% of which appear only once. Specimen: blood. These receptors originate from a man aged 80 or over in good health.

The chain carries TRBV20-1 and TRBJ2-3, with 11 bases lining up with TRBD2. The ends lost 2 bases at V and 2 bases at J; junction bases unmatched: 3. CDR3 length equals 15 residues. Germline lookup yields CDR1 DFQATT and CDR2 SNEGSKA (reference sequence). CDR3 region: CSARSSGGSTDTQYF. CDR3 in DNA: TGCAGTGCTAGATCTAGCGGGGGGTCCACAGATACGCAGTATTTT.

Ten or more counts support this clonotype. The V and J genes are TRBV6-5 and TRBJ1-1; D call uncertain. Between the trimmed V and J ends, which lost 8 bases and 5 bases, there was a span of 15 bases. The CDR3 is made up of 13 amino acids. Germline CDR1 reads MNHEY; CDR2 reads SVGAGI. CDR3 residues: CASRRVIMTEAFF. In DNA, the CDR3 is TGTGCCAGCCGGAGGGTAATAATGACTGAAGCTTTCTTT.

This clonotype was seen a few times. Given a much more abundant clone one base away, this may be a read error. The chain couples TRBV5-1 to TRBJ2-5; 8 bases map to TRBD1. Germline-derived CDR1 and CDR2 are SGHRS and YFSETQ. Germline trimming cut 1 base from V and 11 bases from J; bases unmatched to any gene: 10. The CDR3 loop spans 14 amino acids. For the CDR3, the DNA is TGCGCCAGCAGCTTGTTGACAGGGGACAATGAGCAGTACTTC. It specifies CASSLLTGDNEQYF.

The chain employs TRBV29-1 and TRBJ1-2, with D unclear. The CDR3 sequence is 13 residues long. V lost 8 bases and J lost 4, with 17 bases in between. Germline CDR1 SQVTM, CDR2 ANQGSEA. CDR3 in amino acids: CSSDLGQSYGYTF. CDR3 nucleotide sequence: TGCAGCTCTGATCTGGGTCAGTCCTATGGCTACACCTTC.

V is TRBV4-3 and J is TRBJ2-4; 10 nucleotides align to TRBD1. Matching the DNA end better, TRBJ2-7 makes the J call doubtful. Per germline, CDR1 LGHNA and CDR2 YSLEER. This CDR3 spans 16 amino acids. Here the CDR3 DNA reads TGCGCCAGCAGCCAAGGAGCCGGGACAGGGGCCTACGAGCAGTACTTC. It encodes CASSQGAGTGAYEQYF.

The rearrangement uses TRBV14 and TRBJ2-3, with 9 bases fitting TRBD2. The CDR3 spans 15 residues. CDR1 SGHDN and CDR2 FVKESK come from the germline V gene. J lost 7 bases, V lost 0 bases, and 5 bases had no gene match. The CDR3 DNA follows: TGTGCCAGCAGCCAAGACGCTAGCGGGGTGAATACGCAGTATTTT. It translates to CASSQDASGVNTQYF.

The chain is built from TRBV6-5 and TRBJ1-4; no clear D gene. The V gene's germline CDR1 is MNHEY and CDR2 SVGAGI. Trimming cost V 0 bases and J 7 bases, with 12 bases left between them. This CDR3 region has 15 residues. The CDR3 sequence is CASSYSGSSPEKLFF. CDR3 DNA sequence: TGTGCCAGCAGTTACTCGGGCAGTAGTCCTGAAAAACTGTTTTTT.

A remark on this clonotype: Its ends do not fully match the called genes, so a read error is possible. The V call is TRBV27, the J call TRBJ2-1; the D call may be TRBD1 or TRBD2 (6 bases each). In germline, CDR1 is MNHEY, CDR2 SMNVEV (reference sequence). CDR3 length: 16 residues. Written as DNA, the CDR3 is TGTGCCAGCACCTCGATAAAGGGGGGATCCTACGATGAGCAGTTCTTC. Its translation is CASTSIKGGSYDEQFF.

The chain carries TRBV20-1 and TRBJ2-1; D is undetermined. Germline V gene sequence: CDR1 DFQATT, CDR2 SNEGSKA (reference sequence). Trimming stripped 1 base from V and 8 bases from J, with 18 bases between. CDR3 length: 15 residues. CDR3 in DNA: TGCAGTGCTAGAGGCATAGGTTCGAGAATGGATGAGCAGTTCTTC. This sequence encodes CSARGIGSRMDEQFF.

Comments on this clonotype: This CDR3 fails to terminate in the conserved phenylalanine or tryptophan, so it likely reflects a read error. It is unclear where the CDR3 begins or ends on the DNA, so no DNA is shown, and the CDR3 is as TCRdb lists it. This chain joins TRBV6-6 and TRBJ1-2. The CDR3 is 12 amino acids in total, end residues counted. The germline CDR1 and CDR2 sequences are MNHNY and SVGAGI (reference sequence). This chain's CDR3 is CASSYINYGYTS.

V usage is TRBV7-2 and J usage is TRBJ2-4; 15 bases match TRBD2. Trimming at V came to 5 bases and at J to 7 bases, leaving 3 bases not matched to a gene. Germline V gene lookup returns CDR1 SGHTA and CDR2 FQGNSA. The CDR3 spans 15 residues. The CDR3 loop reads CASSGGLAGGNIQYF. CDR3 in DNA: TGTGCCAGCAGCGGGGGACTAGCGGGGGGTAACATTCAGTACTTC. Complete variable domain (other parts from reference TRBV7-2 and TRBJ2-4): GAGVSQSPSNKVTEKGKDVELRCDPISGHTALYWYRQSLGQGLEFLIYFQGNSAPDKSGLPSDRFSAERTGGSVSTLTIQRTQQEDSAVYLCASSGGLAGGNIQYFGAGTRLSVL.

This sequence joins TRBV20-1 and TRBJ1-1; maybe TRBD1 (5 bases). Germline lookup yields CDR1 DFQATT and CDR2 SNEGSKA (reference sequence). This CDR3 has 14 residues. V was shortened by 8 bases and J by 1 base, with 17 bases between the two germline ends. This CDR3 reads CSPNTRGENTEAFF. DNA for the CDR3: TGCAGTCCAAACACACGGGGGGAGAACACTGAAGCTTTCTTT.

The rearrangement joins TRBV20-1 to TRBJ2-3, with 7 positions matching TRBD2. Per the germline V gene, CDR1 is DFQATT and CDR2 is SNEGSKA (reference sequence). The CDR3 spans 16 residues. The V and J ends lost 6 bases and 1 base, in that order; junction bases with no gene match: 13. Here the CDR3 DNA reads TGCAGTGCCCCAGGCGCGGGCGGGGGTGGCACAGATACGCAGTATTTT. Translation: CSAPGAGGGGTDTQYF.

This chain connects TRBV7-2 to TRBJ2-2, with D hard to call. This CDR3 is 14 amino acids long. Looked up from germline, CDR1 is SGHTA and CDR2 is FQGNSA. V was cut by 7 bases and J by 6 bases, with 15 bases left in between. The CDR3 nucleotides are TGTGCCAGCACGGGCTCCCTTGTCGCCGGGGAGCTGTTTTTT. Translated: CASTGSLVAGELFF.

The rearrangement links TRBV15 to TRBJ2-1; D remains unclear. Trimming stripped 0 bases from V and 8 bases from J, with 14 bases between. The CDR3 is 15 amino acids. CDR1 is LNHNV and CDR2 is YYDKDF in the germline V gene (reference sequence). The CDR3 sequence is CATSRDKGLGDEQFF. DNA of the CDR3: TGTGCCACCAGCAGAGATAAAGGGTTAGGCGATGAGCAGTTCTTC.

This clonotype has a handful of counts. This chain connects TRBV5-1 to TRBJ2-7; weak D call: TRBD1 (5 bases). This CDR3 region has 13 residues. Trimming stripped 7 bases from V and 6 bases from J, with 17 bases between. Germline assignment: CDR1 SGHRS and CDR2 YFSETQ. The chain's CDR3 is CASGAVGDGEQYF. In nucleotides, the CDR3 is TGCGCCAGCGGGGCGGTTGGTGATGGCGAGCAGTACTTC. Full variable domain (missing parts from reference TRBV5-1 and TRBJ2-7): KAGVTQTPRYLIKTRGQQVTLSCSPISGHRSVSWYQQTPGQGLQFLFEYFSETQRNKGNFPGRFSGRQFSNSRSEMNVSTLELGDSALYLCASGAVGDGEQYFGPGTRLTVT.

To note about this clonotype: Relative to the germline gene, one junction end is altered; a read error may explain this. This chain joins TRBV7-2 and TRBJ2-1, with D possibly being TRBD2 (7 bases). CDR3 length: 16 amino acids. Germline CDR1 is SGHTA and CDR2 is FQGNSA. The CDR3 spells CASSARPGGSHNEQFF. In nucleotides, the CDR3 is TGTGCCAGCAGCGCCCGGCCGGGGGGCTCCCACAATGAGCAGTTCTTC.

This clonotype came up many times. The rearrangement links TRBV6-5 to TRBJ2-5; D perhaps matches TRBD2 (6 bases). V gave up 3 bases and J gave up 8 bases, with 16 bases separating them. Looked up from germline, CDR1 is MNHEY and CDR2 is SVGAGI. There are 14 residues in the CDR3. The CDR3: CASSYGGTQGTQYF. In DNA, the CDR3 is TGTGCCAGCAGTTATGGGGGGACTCAGGGAACCCAGTACTTC.

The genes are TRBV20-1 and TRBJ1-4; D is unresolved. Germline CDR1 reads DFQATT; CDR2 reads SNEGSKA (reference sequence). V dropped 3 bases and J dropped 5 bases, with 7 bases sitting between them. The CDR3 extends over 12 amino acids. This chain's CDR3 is CSARGRNEKLFF. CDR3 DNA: TGCAGTGCTAGGGGCAGGAATGAAAAACTGTTTTTT.

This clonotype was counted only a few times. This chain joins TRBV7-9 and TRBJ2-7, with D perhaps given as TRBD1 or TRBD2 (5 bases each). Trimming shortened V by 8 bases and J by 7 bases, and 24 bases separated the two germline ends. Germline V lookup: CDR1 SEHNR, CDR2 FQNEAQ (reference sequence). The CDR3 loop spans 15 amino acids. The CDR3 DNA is TGTGCCAGCGACCCCCCGGGACGGATCTACAATGAGCAGTACTTC. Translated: CASDPPGRIYNEQYF. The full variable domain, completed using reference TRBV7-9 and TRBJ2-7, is DTGVSQNPRHKITKRGQNVTFRCDPISEHNRLYWYRQTLGQGPEFLTYFQNEAQLEKSRLLSDRFSAERPKGSFSTLEIQRTEQGDSAMYLCASDPPGRIYNEQYFGPGTRLTVT.

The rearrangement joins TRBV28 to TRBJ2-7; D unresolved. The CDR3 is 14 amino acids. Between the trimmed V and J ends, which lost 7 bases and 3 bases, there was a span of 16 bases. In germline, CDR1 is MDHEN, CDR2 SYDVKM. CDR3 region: CASTLGTDNYEQYF. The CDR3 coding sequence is TGTGCCAGCACCCTCGGAACAGACAACTACGAGCAGTACTTC.